Described below is a single TCR beta chain sequence and its context. Its antigen is still unknown. In germline, CDR1 is MGHDK, CDR2 SYGVNS. The CDR3 loop spans 16 amino acids. With 3 bases removed from V and 2 bases from J, the gap between germline ends came to 15 bases. This specimen comes from a study of T cell repertoires in cytomegalovirus infection. At the level of the study: CMV infection and matching HLA type were both indicated by public TCR beta signatures. Study-wide results and caveats: HLA-C-restricted TCR beta clonotypes specific for CMV led the ex vivo response. Summed frequency of public TCR beta families distinguished CMV carriers with the relevant HLA.

MiXCR, run by TCRdb on the reads, gives a single entry per CDR3 protein. The sample shows hundreds of thousands of distinct CDR3 sequences, 15% to 20% of them seen only once. The material sequenced was PBMCs. This rearrangement joins TRBV25-1 to TRBJ2-3, with D tentatively TRBD1 or TRBD2 (6 bases each). The clonotype originates from a human donor in good health (CMV status not recorded). Some clones in this sample may be carry-over from other donors' samples. CDR3 DNA sequence: TGTGCCAGCAGTGACCCCGGGGGCCGGCCCACAGATACGCAGTATTTT. It codes for CASSDPGGRPTDTQYF.